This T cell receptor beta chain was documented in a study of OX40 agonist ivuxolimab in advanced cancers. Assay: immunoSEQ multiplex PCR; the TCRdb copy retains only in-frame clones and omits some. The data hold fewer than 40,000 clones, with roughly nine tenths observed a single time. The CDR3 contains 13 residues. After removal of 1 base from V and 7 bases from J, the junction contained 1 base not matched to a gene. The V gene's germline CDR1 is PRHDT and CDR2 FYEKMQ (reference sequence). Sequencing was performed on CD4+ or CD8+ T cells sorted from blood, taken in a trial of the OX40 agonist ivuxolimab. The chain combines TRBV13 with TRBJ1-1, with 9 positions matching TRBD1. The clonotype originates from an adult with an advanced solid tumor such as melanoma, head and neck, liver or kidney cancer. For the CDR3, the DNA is TGTGCCAGCAGCTTAGACAGGGGGCTTGAAGCTTTCTTT. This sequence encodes CASSLDRGLEAFF.